This TCR beta chain is drawn from a study of blood T cells in healthy people across ages. In this sample, this clonotype turned up a few times. Through a sample-barcoded 5' primer and a J-beta primer mix, a second PCR was run for roughly 6 to 12 cycles. From the 5' RACE reads, TCRdb called clonotypes with MiXCR, one entry per CDR3 protein. The sample shows 600,000 to 900,000 distinct CDR3 sequences, roughly 24% of them seen only once. This same sample was also taken into another study, of T cells of mothers and their children. That work contributes: Mothers and children who were related shared slightly more overlap than unrelated pairs, but not significantly more. None of the identified T cell clones proved to be persistent microchimeric clones.

The receptor was derived from a boy aged 5-17 years in good health. Sequenced material: blood.

The DNA for the CDR3 is TGTGCCGCTCGGACTAGCGGGGGATACAATGAGCAGTTCTTC. This sequence encodes CAARTSGGYNEQFF. The genes are TRBV10-3 and TRBJ2-5; 13 nucleotides agree with TRBD2. The J call is in doubt because the DNA end fits TRBJ2-1 better. Germline CDR1 is ENHRY and CDR2 is SYGVKD. CDR3 length equals 14 residues.